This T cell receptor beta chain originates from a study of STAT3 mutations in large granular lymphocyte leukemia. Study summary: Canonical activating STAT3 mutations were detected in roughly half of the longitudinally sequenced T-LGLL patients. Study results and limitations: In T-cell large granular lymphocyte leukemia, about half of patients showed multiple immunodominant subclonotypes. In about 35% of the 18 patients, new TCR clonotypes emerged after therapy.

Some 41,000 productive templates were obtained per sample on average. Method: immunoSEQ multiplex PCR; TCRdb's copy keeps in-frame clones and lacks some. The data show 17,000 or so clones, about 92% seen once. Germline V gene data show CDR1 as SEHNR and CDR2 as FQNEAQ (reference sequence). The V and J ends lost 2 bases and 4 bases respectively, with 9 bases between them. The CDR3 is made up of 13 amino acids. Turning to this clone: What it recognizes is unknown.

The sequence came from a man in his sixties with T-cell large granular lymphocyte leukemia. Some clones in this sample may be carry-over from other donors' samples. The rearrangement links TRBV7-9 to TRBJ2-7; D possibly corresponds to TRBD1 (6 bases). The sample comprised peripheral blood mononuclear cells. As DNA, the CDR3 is TGTGCCAGCAGCTTACCCCAGGGGTACGAGCAGTACTTC. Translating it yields CASSLPQGYEQYF. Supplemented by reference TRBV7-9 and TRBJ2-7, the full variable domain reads DTGVSQNPRHKITKRGQNVTFRCDPISEHNRLYWYRQTLGQGPEFLTYFQNEAQLEKSRLLSDRFSAERPKGSFSTLEIQRTEQGDSAMYLCASSLPQGYEQYFGPGTRLTVT.